The next 20 T cell receptor beta chains were all read from a single sample in a study of T cells in Graves' hyperthyroidism and ophthalmopathy. What was amplified from RNA transcripts were TCR beta CDR3 regions. The study used the HTBI primer set for a first-round RT-PCR of the TCR CDR3. TCRdb redid the calling of the multiplex PCR reads with MiXCR, one entry per CDR3 protein. The data hold 500,000 to 700,000 distinct CDR3 sequences, with 16% observed a single time. The sequencing input was blood. The receptors here all came from a woman aged 18 to 35 with Graves' hyperthyroidism.

With respect to this clonotype: A much larger clonotype is one base distant, so this may be a read error. This rearrangement joins TRBV18 to TRBJ2-3; 9 bases fit TRBD2. The ends lost 8 bases at V and 7 bases at J; junction bases unmatched: 13. The CDR3 covers 15 residues. Germline values: CDR1 KGHSH, CDR2 LQKENI. CDR3 sequence: CASPLIAGELNTQYF. CDR3 nucleotides: TGTGCCAGCCCACTTATAGCGGGAGAGCTTAATACGCAGTATTTT.

This chain links TRBV20-1 with TRBJ2-7; tentative D call: TRBD2 (6 bases). The CDR3 loop spans 12 amino acids. Looked up from germline, CDR1 is DFQATT and CDR2 is SNEGSKA (reference sequence). V gave up 0 bases and J gave up 6 bases, with 9 bases separating them. Written as DNA, the CDR3 is TGCAGTGCTAGAGATAACGGGGGCGAGCAGTACTTC. Amino acid sequence: CSARDNGGEQYF.

At least ten counts were recorded for this clonotype. This chain links TRBV28 with TRBJ2-7, with TRBD2 matching over 7 bases. V trimming: 7 bases; J trimming: 5 bases; junction bases outside the gene matches: 14. The CDR3 totals 15 residues. Germline CDR1 is MDHEN and CDR2 is SYDVKM. Written as DNA, the CDR3 is TGTGCCAGCAATCCCGCCGGGGGGATTGCGGACGAGCAGTACTTC. This encodes CASNPAGGIADEQYF.

This clonotype was counted ten times or more. This chain connects TRBV3-1 to TRBJ2-7; 12 nucleotides line up with TRBD2. Germline CDR1 LGHDT, CDR2 YNNKEL (reference sequence). The length of the CDR3 is 15 residues. Trimming removed 4 bases from V and 5 bases from J; junction bases left unmatched: 6. The CDR3 spells CASSPTSGGRDEQYF. The DNA for the CDR3 is TGTGCCAGCAGCCCAACTAGCGGGGGGCGGGACGAGCAGTACTTC.

The rearrangement links TRBV4-2 to TRBJ2-7, with a tentative D call TRBD1 (6 bases). Between the trimmed V and J ends, which lost 1 base and 1 base, there was a span of 14 bases. The CDR3 contains 16 residues. From germline, CDR1 is LGHNA and CDR2 YNFKEQ. The CDR3 DNA reads TGTGCCAGCAGCCAAGTAGGTGACAGGCCATCCTACGAGCAGTACTTC. It specifies CASSQVGDRPSYEQYF.

The CDR3 nucleotides read TGTGCCACCCGATCTTCGTCCGAGCAGTACTTC. This encodes CATRSSSEQYF. This chain connects TRBV6-1 to TRBJ2-7; no reliable D call. This CDR3 comprises 11 residues. V was trimmed by 10 bases and J by 6 bases, leaving 13 bases between them. Germline V lookup: CDR1 MNHNS, CDR2 SASEGT.

The rearrangement joins TRBV18 to TRBJ1-1; D not resolved. Per germline, CDR1 KGHSH and CDR2 LQKENI. The ends were cut back, 3 bases at V and 3 bases at J, with 14 bases in the middle. This CDR3 comprises 15 residues. The CDR3 nucleotides read TGTGCCAGCTCACCCTCGCGGCCCCGCTACACTGAAGCTTTCTTT. As protein: CASSPSRPRYTEAFF.

This clonotype was picked up a small number of times. The V and J genes are TRBV5-8 and TRBJ2-1; D perhaps matches TRBD1 (5 bases). CDR1 is SGHTS, CDR2 YDEGEE, per germline. The V gene lost 3 bases and the J gene lost 12 bases, with 16 bases spanning the gap. The CDR3 extends over 13 amino acids. The CDR3 loop reads CASSSQTALGQFF. CDR3 bases: TGTGCCAGCAGCTCCCAGACAGCATTAGGGCAGTTCTTC. Complete variable domain (other parts from reference TRBV5-8 and TRBJ2-1): EAGVTQSPTHLIKTRGQQATLRCSPISGHTSVYWYQQALGLGLQFLLWYDEGEERNRGNFPPRFSGRQFPNYSSELNVNALELEDSALYLCASSSQTALGQFFGPGTRLTVL.

The chain employs TRBV4-1 and TRBJ2-5; D possibly corresponds to TRBD1 (6 bases). The V end lost 1 base, the J end lost 4 bases, and 19 bases lay between the germline ends. Germline V gives CDR1 MGHRA, CDR2 YSYEKL. This CDR3 has 17 amino acids. The CDR3, as DNA: TGCGCCAGCAGCCAAGCCCTGGGGGCGGCGGAAGGAGAGACCCAGTACTTC. It specifies CASSQALGAAEGETQYF.

This clonotype was detected ten times or more. J is TRBJ2-3 and V is TRBV11-3, with TRBD2 matching 13 bases. The V gene's germline CDR1 is SGHNT and CDR2 YENEEA. The CDR3 loop spans 17 amino acids. The trim removed 3 bases at V and 4 bases at J, leaving 7 bases unmatched. The DNA for the CDR3 is TGTGCCAGCAGCTTTCGGGGCACTAGCGGGGGGGCAGATACGCAGTATTTT. Amino acid sequence: CASSFRGTSGGADTQYF.

A few counts support this clonotype. The gene calls are TRBV30 and TRBJ2-1, with D possibly matching TRBD2 (6 bases). This CDR3 contains 11 residues. Germline V gene sequence: CDR1 GTSNPN, CDR2 SVGIG (reference sequence). With 5 bases removed from V and 14 bases from J, the gap between germline ends came to 16 bases. CDR3 sequence: CAWRGSPWEFF. The DNA of the CDR3 is TGTGCCTGGCGGGGGTCCCCTTGGGAGTTCTTC.

This clonotype appeared many times. The chain uses TRBV3-1 and TRBJ2-5, with TRBD2 matching over 10 bases. J lost 5 bases, V lost 4 bases, and 10 bases had no gene match. The germline gives CDR1 LGHDT, CDR2 YNNKEL (reference sequence). This CDR3 spans 16 amino acids. The CDR3 here is CASSPRLAGAHETQYF. DNA for the CDR3: TGTGCCAGCAGCCCACGGCTAGCGGGAGCCCATGAGACCCAGTACTTC.

A remark on this clonotype: This sequence may be a read error, since a much larger clone differs from it by one base. The conserved final phenylalanine or tryptophan is absent from the CDR3, which likely points to a read error. V and J are TRBV7-2 and TRBJ1-2, with unresolved D. V was shortened by 1 base and J by 2 bases, with 11 bases between the two germline ends. This CDR3 has 15 amino acids. CDR1 and CDR2 from the germline V gene are SGHTA and FQGNSA. The CDR3 loop is CASSLGLGSNYGYTL. CDR3 bases: TGTGCCAGCAGCTTAGGGCTCGGCTCCAACTATGGCTACACCCTC.

This chain uses TRBV11-2 with TRBJ1-6; possibly TRBD1 for D (6 bases). Trimming cost V 3 bases and J 7 bases, with 10 bases left between them. The CDR3 has 14 amino acids. CDR1 and CDR2 from the germline V gene are SGHAT and FQNNGV. Written as DNA, the CDR3 is TGTGCCAGCAGCTTTCTGGGACAAAATTCACCCCTCCACTTT. The encoded protein is CASSFLGQNSPLHF.

A few counts support this clonotype. The chain carries TRBV5-8 and TRBJ2-2; 13 nucleotides align to TRBD2. V trimming: 0 bases; J trimming: 5 bases; junction bases outside the gene matches: 4. The CDR3 has 17 residues. CDR1 is SGHTS and CDR2 is YDEGEE in the germline V gene. CDR3 DNA sequence: TGTGCCAGCAGCTTGGAGGGACTAGCGGGACCGACCGGGGAGCTGTTTTTT. Protein: CASSLEGLAGPTGELFF.

This clonotype appeared many times. V is TRBV2 and J is TRBJ1-4; D perhaps matches TRBD1 (5 bases). Trimming stripped 2 bases from V and 1 base from J, with 11 bases between. Germline V CDR1 and CDR2: SNHLY, FYNNEI. CDR3 size: 16 residues. CDR3 DNA sequence: TGTGCCAGCAGTGAACAGGGCTGGGTAACTAATGAAAAACTGTTTTTT. Translated, it gives CASSEQGWVTNEKLFF.

The chain carries TRBV28 and TRBJ1-5, with 7 bases fitting TRBD1. The CDR3 sequence is 14 residues long. Germline CDR1 MDHEN, CDR2 SYDVKM. The V gene end was trimmed by 5 bases and the J gene end by 4 bases; junction bases not matched to a gene: 5. Here the CDR3 reads CASSPPDRNQPQHF. CDR3 nucleotides: TGTGCCAGCAGTCCACCGGACAGGAATCAGCCCCAGCATTTT.

This clonotype occurred many times. V and J are TRBV28 and TRBJ1-5; no clear D. Trimming took 4 bases from V and 5 from J, leaving 15 bases between them. This CDR3 spans 15 amino acids. Looked up from germline, CDR1 is MDHEN and CDR2 is SYDVKM. In DNA form, the CDR3 reads TGTGCCAGCAGTTCGTGGACGCTCCAGGATCAGCCCCAGCATTTT. Amino acid sequence: CASSSWTLQDQPQHF.

V usage is TRBV3-1 and J usage is TRBJ2-7; 8 bases align to TRBD2. Germline loops: CDR1 LGHDT, CDR2 YNNKEL (reference sequence). Unmatched junction bases numbered 4, after V lost 1 base and J lost 2 bases. This CDR3 spans 15 amino acids. CDR3 in amino acids: CASSQVSGGAYEQYF. The CDR3 coding sequence is TGTGCCAGCAGCCAAGTGTCCGGGGGGGCCTACGAGCAGTACTTC.

J is TRBJ2-2 and V is TRBV24-1; the match to TRBD1 covers 7 bases. CDR1 is KGHDR and CDR2 is SFDVKD in the germline V gene. With V trimmed by 3 bases and J by 2 bases, 5 bases remained unmatched. The CDR3 has 16 amino acids. CDR3 nucleotides: TGTGCCACCAGTGATCGGGACAGAAAAAACACCGGGGAGCTGTTTTTT. It encodes CATSDRDRKNTGELFF.